This T cell receptor beta chain was retrieved from a study of blood T cell repertoires in COVID-19. Looking at the study overall: Collection of acute and convalescent COVID-19 samples took place in the United States, Italy and Spain. From T cells, B-cell-depleted T cells, or PBMCs came the material, which was cDNA or gDNA.

The CDR3 has 12 amino acids. The germline V and J ends were trimmed by 3 bases and 7 bases, with 9 bases remaining between them. In the original workflow: Quantification of nucleated cells was approximated via reference gene primer amplification. Assay: immunoSEQ multiplex PCR; the TCRdb copy retains only in-frame clones and omits some. V and J calls and clone size follow that table, whereas D and trimming were derived from the DNA. The data hold just over 650,000 clones, with over 80% observed a single time. This clone occurred a few times. What was sequenced was peripheral blood. The chain has TRBV12-3 or TRBV12-4 and TRBJ1-1; D remains ambiguous. The sequence came from a woman aged 18-29 years with acute or convalescent COVID-19. The CDR3 protein is CASSLGAYEAFF. DNA for the CDR3: TGTGCCAGCAGTTTGGGCGCCTATGAAGCTTTCTTT.